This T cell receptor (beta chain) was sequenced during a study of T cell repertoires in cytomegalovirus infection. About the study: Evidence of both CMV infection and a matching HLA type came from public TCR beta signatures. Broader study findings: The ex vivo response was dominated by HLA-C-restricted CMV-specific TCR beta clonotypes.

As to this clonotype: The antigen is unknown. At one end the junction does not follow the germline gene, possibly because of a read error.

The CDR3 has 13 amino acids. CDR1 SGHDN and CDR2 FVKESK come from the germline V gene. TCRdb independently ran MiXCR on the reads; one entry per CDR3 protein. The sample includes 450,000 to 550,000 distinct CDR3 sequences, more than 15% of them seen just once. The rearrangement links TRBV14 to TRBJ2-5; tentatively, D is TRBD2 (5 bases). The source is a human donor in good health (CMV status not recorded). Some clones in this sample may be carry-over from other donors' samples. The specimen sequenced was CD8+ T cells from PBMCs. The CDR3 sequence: CASSQEARLPVHF. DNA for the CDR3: TGTGCCAGCAGCCAAGAGGCCCGACTACCCGTACACTTC.